A selection of T cell receptor beta chains follows, all from one sample in a study of T cells in Graves' hyperthyroidism and ophthalmopathy. A single record per CDR3 protein comes from TCRdb applying MiXCR to the multiplex PCR reads. The sample yields 340,000 or so distinct CDR3 sequences, around 20% seen once. Sequencing was done on a sample of blood. The receptors here all came from a woman aged 45 to 65 with Graves' hyperthyroidism. CDR3s include the opening cysteine and the closing phenylalanine or tryptophan. A D gene is named only where the DNA matches it firmly. The size of a clone is reported for some rows only, either as once, few or many, or as a class for expanded clones.

length | J | V | size | D | DNA | CDR3
16 | TRBJ2-1 | TRBV7-9 | NA | NA | TGTGCCAGCACCTACCTTGGGAGTGGAGGGTACAATGAGCAGTTCTTC | CASTYLGSGGYNEQFF
17 | TRBJ2-1 | TRBV10-3 | NA | TRBD1 | TGTGCCATCAGTGAGCTTGGACAGGGGAGTATAGGCAATGAGCAGTTCTTC | CAISELGQGSIGNEQFF
17 | TRBJ2-6 | TRBV28 | many | TRBD1 | TGTGCCAGCAGTTTTACCCCAGGGGGCATTGGGGCCAACGTCCTGACTTTC | CASSFTPGGIGANVLTF
18 | TRBJ2-7 | TRBV3-1 | NA | NA | TGTGCCAGCAGCCAAACTGCCCCCCGCCGGGGAAGCATCTACGAGCAGTACTTC | CASSQTAPRRGSIYEQYF
13 | TRBJ1-1 | TRBV2 | many | NA | TGTGCCAGCACCTCAGGGTGGAACACTGAAGCTTTCTTT | CASTSGWNTEAFF
12 | TRBJ2-5 | TRBV6-4 | NA | NA | TGTGCCAGCAGTTACTCGGAGGAGACCCAGTACTTC | CASSYSEETQYF
14 | TRBJ1-1 | TRBV4-1 | few | TRBD1 | TGCGCCAGCAGCCAGGACAGGAAATACACTGAAGCTTTCTTT | CASSQDRKYTEAFF
14 | TRBJ2-3 | TRBV9 | few | NA | TGTGCCAGCAGCGCCTCCCACAGCCCAGATACGCAGTATTTT | CASSASHSPDTQYF
12 | TRBJ2-7 | TRBV20-1 | many | NA | TGCAGTGCTAACACTGCGCAGTCCGAGCAGTACTTC | CSANTAQSEQYF
17 | TRBJ2-2 | TRBV19 | few | NA | TGTGCCAGTAGTATAGTCTCGGTGGGATCGAGGGGCGGGGAGCTGTTTTTT | CASSIVSVGSRGGELFF
15 | TRBJ1-2 | TRBV20-1 | few | NA | TGCAGTGCTAGACCCCCGGGCCTCACGGACTTTGGCTACACCTTC | CSARPPGLTDFGYTF
12 | TRBJ1-1 | TRBV3-1 | many | TRBD1 | TGTGCCAGCAGCCACCAGGGGGCTGAAGCTTTCTTT | CASSHQGAEAFF
16 | TRBJ2-1 | TRBV27 | many | NA | TGTGCCAGCTTTTTCCGGGACTCCAGCTCCTACAATGAGCAGTTCTTC | CASFFRDSSSYNEQFF
14 | TRBJ2-1 | TRBV7-9 | NA | TRBD2 | TGTGCCAGCAGCTTAGATTCAGGGAGGGATGAGCAGTTCTTC | CASSLDSGRDEQFF
13 | TRBJ1-1 | TRBV20-1 | once | NA | TGCAGTGTCCCGGGACTCATGAACACTGAAGCTTTCTTT | CSVPGLMNTEAFF
12 | TRBJ2-1 | TRBV20-1 | many | NA | TGCAGTGCTGGAACTAGTGCCAATGAGCAGTTCTTC | CSAGTSANEQFF
16 | TRBJ2-2 | TRBV7-3 | NA | NA | TGTGCCAGCAGCGCCCGGACTAAGCCTAACACCGGGGAGCTGTTTTTT | CASSARTKPNTGELFF
12 | TRBJ2-7 | TRBV5-1 | many | NA | TGCGCCAGCAGCTTGGAACAGGGCGAGCAGTACTTC | CASSLEQGEQYF
15 | TRBJ2-7 | TRBV4-1 | many | TRBD2 | TGCGCCAGCAGCTTATCGACTAGCTACTCCTACGAGCAGTACTTC | CASSLSTSYSYEQYF
15 | TRBJ1-6 | TRBV4-1 | few | TRBD1 | TGCGCCAGCAGCGGAGCGGGACAGGGTGAATCACCCCTCCACTTT | CASSGAGQGESPLHF
16 | TRBJ2-3 | TRBV11-3 | few | TRBD2 | TGTGCCAGCAGCGTTAGCGGGAGGGTAGACACAGATACGCAGTATTTT | CASSVSGRVDTDTQYF
11 | TRBJ1-2 | TRBV20-1 | NA | NA | TGCAGTACCGGACAGAACTATGGCTACACCTTC | CSTGQNYGYTF